These 15 T cell receptor beta chains came from one sample sequenced in a study of Graves' ophthalmopathy and Graves' hyperthyroidism. The TCR beta CDR3 regions underwent amplification from RNA transcripts. The first round was an RT-PCR with HTBI primers, and the second round was a multiplex PCR. TCRdb processed the multiplex PCR reads anew with MiXCR; each CDR3 protein has one entry. The data hold around 590,000 distinct CDR3 sequences, with less than 45% observed a single time. The sequenced sample consisted of peripheral blood or thyroid tissue (not recorded which). All receptors come from an adult man with Graves' hyperthyroidism.

The chain has TRBV5-4 and TRBJ2-7; 10 nucleotides agree with TRBD1. This CDR3 is built from 15 residues. Per the germline V gene, CDR1 is SGHNT and CDR2 is YYREEE (reference sequence). V lost 4 bases to trimming and J lost 1 base; unmatched junction nucleotides: 5. CDR3 nucleotides: TGTGCCAGCAGCCGGGACAGGGGTCGGTCCTACGAGCAGTACTTC. Translation: CASSRDRGRSYEQYF.

This clonotype was picked up many times. The V and J genes are TRBV29-1 and TRBJ1-2; no clear D gene. CDR1 is SQVTM, CDR2 ANQGSEA, per germline. Trimming shortened V by 0 bases and J by 5 bases, and 13 bases separated the two germline ends. This CDR3 region has 14 residues. Here the CDR3 DNA reads TGCAGCGTTGAAGATCAGAGGGCAGGATATGGCTACACCTTC. Its protein is CSVEDQRAGYGYTF. The entire variable domain, with the rest obtained from reference TRBV29-1 and TRBJ1-2, is as follows: SAVISQKPSRDICQRGTSLTIQCQVDSQVTMMFWYRQQPGQSLTLIATANQGSEATYESGFVIDKFPISRPNLTFSTLTVSNMSPEDSSIYLCSVEDQRAGYGYTFGSGTRLTVV.

This clonotype was counted many times. The V gene is TRBV2, the J gene TRBJ1-1; TRBD1 aligns across 7 bases. Germline V gene sequence: CDR1 SNHLY, CDR2 FYNNEI. CDR3 size: 16 residues. The V gene end was trimmed by 5 bases and the J gene end by 1 base; junction bases not matched to a gene: 10. Here the CDR3 reads CASSYTRGGGNTEAFF. The CDR3 nucleotides read TGTGCCAGCAGTTACACACGAGGGGGCGGGAACACTGAAGCTTTCTTT.

Comment on this clonotype: This sequence may be a read error, since a much larger clone differs from it by one base. J is TRBJ2-7 and V is TRBV5-1; 8 nucleotides line up with TRBD2. Trimming at V came to 3 bases and at J to 6 bases, leaving 14 bases not matched to a gene. Germline V gives CDR1 SGHRS, CDR2 YFSETQ. This CDR3 is 16 amino acids long. The CDR3 nucleotides read TGCGCCAGCAGCTACGGAGTAGCGGGATTTGAGGGCGAGCAGTACTTC. It yields the protein CASSYGVAGFEGEQYF. Variable domain in full (rest from reference TRBV5-1 and TRBJ2-7): KAGVTQTPRYLIKTRGQQVTLSCSPISGHRSVSWYQQTPGQGLQFLFEYFSETQRNKGNFPGRFSGRQFSNSRSEMNVSTLELGDSALYLCASSYGVAGFEGEQYFGPGTRLTVT.

This clonotype was recorded once. One end of the junction does not line up with germline, which may come from a read error. CDR3 amino acids: CSARDDRLVQYLHGCTF. CDR3 in DNA: TGCAGTGCTAGAGACGACAGGCTGGTACAATATCTCCATGGCTGCACCTTC. The gene calls are TRBV20-1 and TRBJ1-2; D possibly corresponds to TRBD1 (6 bases). Germline assignment: CDR1 DFQATT and CDR2 SNEGSKA (reference sequence). This CDR3 is 17 amino acids long.

This clonotype turned up a few times. The rearrangement links TRBV7-3 to TRBJ2-2; 7 bases agree with TRBD1. The CDR3 runs 15 residues. Germline V CDR1 and CDR2: SGHTA, FQGTGA. With V trimmed by 5 bases and J by 0 bases, 3 bases remained unmatched. The CDR3 nucleotides read TGTGCCAGCAGCGGGACAGAAACGAACACCGGGGAGCTGTTTTTT. This sequence encodes CASSGTETNTGELFF.

The V call is TRBV7-8, the J call TRBJ1-1; D ambiguous. V was cut by 7 bases and J by 4 bases, with 16 bases left in between. CDR3 length: 14 amino acids. The germline V gene encodes CDR1 SGHVS and CDR2 FQNEAQ. The CDR3 DNA sequence: TGTGCCAGCAAGACTAGCGGGGTTGGCACTGAAGCTTTCTTT. This translates into CASKTSGVGTEAFF.

Details on this clonotype: Relative to the germline gene, one junction end is altered; a read error may explain this. The genes are TRBV14 and TRBJ2-2; D may be TRBD2 (6 bases). Per the germline V gene, CDR1 is SGHDN and CDR2 is FVKESK. The CDR3 runs to 16 residues. The CDR3 bases are TGTGCTAGCAGCTTATCCTCGGCCGGAGGGCCCGGGGAGCTGTTTTTT. This codes for CASSLSSAGGPGELFF.

The chain is built from TRBV6-5 and TRBJ1-1; no clear D. The CDR3 loop spans 14 amino acids. Trimming shortened V by 4 bases and J by 3 bases, and 12 bases separated the two germline ends. Germline CDR1 is MNHEY and CDR2 is SVGAGI. CDR3 protein: CASSFTAWDTEAFF. Written as DNA, the CDR3 is TGTGCCAGCAGTTTCACAGCCTGGGACACTGAAGCTTTCTTT.

The CDR3 is CASSGRDRANTGELFF. CDR3 in DNA: TGTGCCAGCAGTGGCCGGGACAGGGCGAACACCGGGGAGCTGTTTTTT. The V call is TRBV6-1, the J call TRBJ2-2, with 9 bases lining up with TRBD1. Germline trimming cut 4 bases from V and 0 bases from J; bases unmatched to any gene: 3. Germline CDR1 reads MNHNS; CDR2 reads SASEGT. This CDR3 is built from 16 residues.

This clonotype showed up many times. The V and J genes are TRBV20-1 and TRBJ2-7; D not certain. The germline V gene has CDR1 DFQATT and CDR2 SNEGSKA (reference sequence). The CDR3 length is 14 residues. Trimming cost V 0 bases and J 3 bases, with 12 bases left between them. The CDR3 loop reads CSARERALDYEQYF. The CDR3 DNA reads as TGCAGTGCTAGAGAACGAGCACTTGACTACGAGCAGTACTTC.

This chain uses TRBV28 with TRBJ1-5; the D gene is possibly TRBD1 (5 bases). This CDR3 comprises 13 residues. V gave up 6 bases and J gave up 6 bases, with 12 bases separating them. CDR1 is MDHEN and CDR2 is SYDVKM in the germline V gene. Written as DNA, the CDR3 is TGTGCCAGCAGGAAAGGGGTGGCTCAGCCCCAGCATTTT. It translates to CASRKGVAQPQHF.

This clonotype showed up just a few times. This sequence joins TRBV28 and TRBJ1-1; D is unresolved. The V end lost 6 bases, the J end lost 4 bases, and 15 bases lay between the germline ends. Germline CDR1 is MDHEN and CDR2 is SYDVKM. The CDR3 loop spans 14 amino acids. In DNA, the CDR3 is TGTGCCAGCAGGTATGGCCCCCTGGGCACTGAAGCTTTCTTT. Translating it yields CASRYGPLGTEAFF.

The chain has TRBV20-1 and TRBJ2-5; TRBD1 aligns across 8 bases. The CDR3 covers 16 residues. Germline CDR1 and CDR2: DFQATT and SNEGSKA (reference sequence). V trimming: 5 bases; J trimming: 5 bases; junction bases outside the gene matches: 16. Here the CDR3 reads CSASTDTGDRRETQYF. The CDR3 DNA reads as TGCAGTGCTTCAACCGACACCGGGGACAGGAGGGAGACCCAGTACTTC.

The sample holds many counts of this clonotype. The CDR3 DNA reads as TGTGCCACCAGCAGAGAGACGCTTCGTCCTGAAGCTTTCTTT. Translating gives CATSRETLRPEAFF. The V call is TRBV15, the J call TRBJ1-1; D gene ambiguous. The germline V gene has CDR1 LNHNV and CDR2 YYDKDF (reference sequence). Between the trimmed V and J ends, which lost 0 bases and 6 bases, there was a span of 11 bases. This CDR3 is 14 amino acids long.